Detailed here is one T cell receptor (beta chain). This specimen comes from a study of blood T cell repertoires in COVID-19. Overall study context: PBMCs, B-cell-depleted T cells, or T cells were the source of the cDNA or gDNA that made up the material.

Sequencing was performed with immunoSEQ multiplex PCR; in TCRdb, only in-frame clones are kept and a portion is missing. The profile shows roughly 78,000 clones, approximately 90% of them singletons. CDR1 is MNHEY and CDR2 is SVGEGT in the germline V gene. V was clipped by 0 bases and J by 5 bases, with 13 bases between them. CDR3 length: 15 residues. Sequencing was carried out using peripheral blood. The chain joins TRBV6-2 or TRBV6-3 to TRBJ2-5, with a possible D match to TRBD2 (7 bases). The receptor was derived from a man between 60 and 70 years old with acute or convalescent COVID-19. CDR3 loop: CASSYSRGAGETQYF. As DNA, the CDR3 is TGTGCCAGCAGTTACTCTCGGGGGGCCGGGGAGACCCAGTACTTC.